This T cell receptor (beta chain) stems from a study of CD8+CD57+ T cells in acquired aplastic anemia. Study details: 3.2 ug was the average amount of DNA from sorted CD4+ and CD8+ cells. Among healthy donors, CD4+ cells averaged approximately 10 million reads.

Both TCR beta VDJ combination and CDR3 sequence profiling were carried out. Genomic DNA was the template for this profiling. TCRdb re-called the reads with MiXCR, one entry per CDR3 protein. The table includes 150,000 to 200,000 distinct CDR3 sequences, under 75% detected once. Germline V lookup: CDR1 SGDLS, CDR2 YYNGEE. The CDR3 sequence is 20 residues long. The V gene lost 3 bases and the J gene lost 1 base, with 25 bases spanning the gap. Whole-study results and caveats: It was found that nearly 30 CD8+ CDR3 sequences were shared between patients and controls.

This clonotype was seen repeatedly, ten times or more. What it recognizes is unknown. The chain carries TRBV9 and TRBJ2-2, with D possibly being TRBD1 (6 bases). The source material was sorted CD4+, CD8+, or CD8+CD57+ T cells (not recorded which) from PBMCs. The clonotype originates from a human donor in good health. The DNA of the CDR3 is TGTGCCAGCAGCGACCGAATGGCGACAGGTTTTATGGGGAACACCGGGGAGCTGTTTTTT. This sequence encodes CASSDRMATGFMGNTGELFF. Full variable domain (outside the CDR3, taken from reference TRBV9 and TRBJ2-2): DSGVTQTPKHLITATGQRVTLRCSPRSGDLSVYWYQQSLDQGLQFLIQYYNGEERAKGNILERFSAQQFPDLHSELNLSSLELGDSALYFCASSDRMATGFMGNTGELFFGEGSRLTVL.